Here is one TCR beta chain with its context. The CDR3 totals 13 residues. V was pared by 9 bases and J by 3 bases, with 11 bases between. The entry originates in a study of blood T cell repertoires in COVID-19. About the study: PBMCs, B-cell-depleted T cells, or T cells were the source of the cDNA or gDNA that made up the material.

Study processing details: Estimation of nucleated cell counts was performed using reference gene primer amplification. The table came from immunoSEQ multiplex PCR; TCRdb's copy has only in-frame clones and leaves some out. The V and J calls and the clone size are those of that table, but D and trimming were determined from the DNA. The sample comprises approximately 60,000 clones, roughly 84% of which are singletons, and roughly 20% rests with the top ten. Sequenced: peripheral blood. The J gene is TRBJ1-4, the V gene TRBV12-3 or TRBV12-4; possible D gene TRBD1, 5 bases. The origin of this receptor is a woman aged 80 or older with active or convalescent COVID-19. CDR3 sequence: CASAGLSNEKLFF. Here the CDR3 DNA reads TGTGCCAGTGCAGGGCTTTCTAATGAAAAACTGTTTTTT.